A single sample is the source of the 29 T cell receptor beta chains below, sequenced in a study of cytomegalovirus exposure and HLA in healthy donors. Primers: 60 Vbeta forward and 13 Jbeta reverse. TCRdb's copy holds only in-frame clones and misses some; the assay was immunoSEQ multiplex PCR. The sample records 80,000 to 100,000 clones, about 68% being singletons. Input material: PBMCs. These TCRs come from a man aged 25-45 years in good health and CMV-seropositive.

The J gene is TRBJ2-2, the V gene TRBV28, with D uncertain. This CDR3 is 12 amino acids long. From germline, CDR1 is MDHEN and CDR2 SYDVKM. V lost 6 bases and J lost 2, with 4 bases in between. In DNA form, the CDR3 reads TGTGCCAGCAGCGTTAACACCGGGGAGCTGTTTTTT. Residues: CASSVNTGELFF.

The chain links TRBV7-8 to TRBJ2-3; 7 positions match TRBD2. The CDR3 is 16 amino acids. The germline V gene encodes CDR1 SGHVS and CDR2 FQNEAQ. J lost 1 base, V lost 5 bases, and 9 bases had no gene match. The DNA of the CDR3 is TGTGCCAGCAGCAGCCATAGCGGGTGGGGCACAGATACGCAGTATTTT. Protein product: CASSSHSGWGTDTQYF.

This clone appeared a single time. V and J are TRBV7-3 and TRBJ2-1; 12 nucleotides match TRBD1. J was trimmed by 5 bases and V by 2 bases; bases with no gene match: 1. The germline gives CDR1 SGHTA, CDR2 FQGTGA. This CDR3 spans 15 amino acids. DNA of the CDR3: TGTGCCAGCAGCTTAGGGGACAGGGGGCACAATGAGCAGTTCTTC. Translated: CASSLGDRGHNEQFF. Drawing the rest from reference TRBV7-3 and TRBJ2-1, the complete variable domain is GAGVSQTPSNKVTEKGKYVELRCDPISGHTALYWYRQSLGQGPEFLIYFQGTGAADDSGLPNDRFFAVRPEGSVSTLKIQRTERGDSAVYLCASSLGDRGHNEQFFGPGTRLTVL.

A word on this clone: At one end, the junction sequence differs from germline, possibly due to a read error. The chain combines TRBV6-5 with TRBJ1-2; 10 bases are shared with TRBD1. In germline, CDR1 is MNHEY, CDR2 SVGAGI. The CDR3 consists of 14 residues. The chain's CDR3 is CASSRQGANCGYTF. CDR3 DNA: TGTGCCAGCAGCCGACAGGGGGCTAACTGTGGCTACACCTTC.

Here the CDR3 reads CSAGGSGTYEQYF. Here the CDR3 DNA reads TGCAGCGCCGGGGGTTCGGGGACTTACGAGCAGTACTTC. This chain connects TRBV29-1 to TRBJ2-7; TRBD2 is a possible D gene (6 bases). Germline-derived CDR1 and CDR2 are SQVTM and ANQGSEA. V lost 7 bases to trimming and J lost 4 bases, with 17 bases between them. This CDR3 contains 13 residues.

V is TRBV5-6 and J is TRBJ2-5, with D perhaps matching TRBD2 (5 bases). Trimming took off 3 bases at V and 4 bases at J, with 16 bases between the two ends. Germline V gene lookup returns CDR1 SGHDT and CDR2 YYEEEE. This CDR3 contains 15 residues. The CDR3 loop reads CASSSRLGRGETQYF. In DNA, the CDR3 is TGTGCCAGCAGCTCTCGACTTGGACGGGGAGAGACCCAGTACTTC.

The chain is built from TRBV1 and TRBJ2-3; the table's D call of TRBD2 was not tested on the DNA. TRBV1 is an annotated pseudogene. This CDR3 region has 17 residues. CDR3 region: CTSSLPSAGEGTDTQYF. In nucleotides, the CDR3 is TGCACCAGCAGCCTCCCATCGGCGGGAGAGGGGACAGATACGCAGTATTTT.

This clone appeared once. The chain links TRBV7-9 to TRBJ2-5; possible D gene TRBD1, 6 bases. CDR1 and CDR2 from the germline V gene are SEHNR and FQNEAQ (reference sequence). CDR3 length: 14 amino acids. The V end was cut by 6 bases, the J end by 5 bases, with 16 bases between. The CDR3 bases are TGTGCCAGCAGTTTCCCTACAGGGCGTGAGACCCAGTACTTC. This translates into CASSFPTGRETQYF.

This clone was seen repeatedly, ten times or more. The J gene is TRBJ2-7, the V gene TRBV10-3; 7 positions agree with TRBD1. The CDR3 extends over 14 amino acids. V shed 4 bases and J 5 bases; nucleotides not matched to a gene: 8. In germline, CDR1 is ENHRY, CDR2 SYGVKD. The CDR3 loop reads CAISGERGRDEQYF. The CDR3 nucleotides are TGTGCCATCAGTGGGGAGAGGGGGCGCGACGAGCAGTACTTC.

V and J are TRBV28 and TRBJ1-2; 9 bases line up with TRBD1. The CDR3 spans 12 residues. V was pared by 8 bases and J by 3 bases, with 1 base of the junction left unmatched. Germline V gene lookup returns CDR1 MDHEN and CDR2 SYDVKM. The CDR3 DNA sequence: TGTGCCAGCTGGGACAGGGACTATGGCTACACCTTC. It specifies CASWDRDYGYTF.

The CDR3 protein is CASSLNWREPQHF. The CDR3 DNA is TGTGCCAGCAGTCTCAACTGGAGGGAGCCCCAGCATTTT. V gene TRBV27 combines with J gene TRBJ1-5; no reliable D call. V was pared by 5 bases and J by 8 bases, with 13 bases between. Germline V gene sequence: CDR1 MNHEY, CDR2 SMNVEV (reference sequence). This CDR3 spans 13 amino acids.

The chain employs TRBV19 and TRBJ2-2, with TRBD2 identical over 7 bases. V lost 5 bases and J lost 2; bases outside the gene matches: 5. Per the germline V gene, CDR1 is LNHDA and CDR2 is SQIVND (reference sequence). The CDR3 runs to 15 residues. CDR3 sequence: CASSSGGKNTGELFF. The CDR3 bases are TGTGCCAGTAGTTCCGGGGGGAAAAACACCGGGGAGCTGTTTTTT. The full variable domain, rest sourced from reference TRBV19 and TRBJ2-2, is DGGITQSPKYLFRKEGQNVTLSCEQNLNHDAMYWYRQDPGQGLRLIYYSQIVNDFQKGDIAEGYSVSREKKESFPLTVTSAQKNPTAFYLCASSSGGKNTGELFFGEGSRLTVL.

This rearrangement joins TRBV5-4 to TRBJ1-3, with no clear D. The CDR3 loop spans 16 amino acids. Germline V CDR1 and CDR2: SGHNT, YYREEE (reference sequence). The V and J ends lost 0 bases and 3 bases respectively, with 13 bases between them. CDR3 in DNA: TGTGCCAGCAGCTTGGAGATGCGGGGTTTTGGAAACACCATATATTTT. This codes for CASSLEMRGFGNTIYF.

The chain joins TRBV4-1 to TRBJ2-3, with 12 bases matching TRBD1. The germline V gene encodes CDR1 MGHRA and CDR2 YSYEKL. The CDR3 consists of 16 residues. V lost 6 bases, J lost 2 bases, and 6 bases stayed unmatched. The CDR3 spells CASSRGTGGVTDTQYF. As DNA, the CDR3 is TGCGCCAGCAGTCGGGGGACAGGGGGCGTCACAGATACGCAGTATTTT.

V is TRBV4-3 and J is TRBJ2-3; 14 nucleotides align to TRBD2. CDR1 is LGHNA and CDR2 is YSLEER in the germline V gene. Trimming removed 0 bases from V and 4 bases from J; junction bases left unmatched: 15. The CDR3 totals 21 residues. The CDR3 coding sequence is TGCGCCAGCAGCCAAGATTTTGACGATCCGACTAGCGGGAGGGGGCCAGATACGCAGTATTTT. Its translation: CASSQDFDDPTSGRGPDTQYF.

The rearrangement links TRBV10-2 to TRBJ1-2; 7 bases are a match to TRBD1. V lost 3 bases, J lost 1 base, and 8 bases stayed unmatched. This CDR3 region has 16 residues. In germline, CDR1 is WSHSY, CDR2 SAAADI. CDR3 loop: CASSELAGGFNYGYTF. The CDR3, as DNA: TGCGCCAGCAGTGAATTGGCAGGGGGATTTAACTATGGCTACACCTTC.

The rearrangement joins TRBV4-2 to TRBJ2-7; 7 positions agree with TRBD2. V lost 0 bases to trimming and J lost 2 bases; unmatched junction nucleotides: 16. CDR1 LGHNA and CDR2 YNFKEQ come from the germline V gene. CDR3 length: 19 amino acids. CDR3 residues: CASSQDDTVSSGGAYEQYF. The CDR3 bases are TGTGCCAGCAGCCAAGATGACACAGTGTCTAGCGGAGGGGCCTACGAGCAGTACTTC.

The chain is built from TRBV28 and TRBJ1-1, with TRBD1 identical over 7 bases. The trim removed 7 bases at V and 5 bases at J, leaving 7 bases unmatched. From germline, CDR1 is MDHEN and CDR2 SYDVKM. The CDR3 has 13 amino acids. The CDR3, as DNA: TGTGCCAGCACCAGAGACAGGGCAACTGAAGCTTTCTTT. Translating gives CASTRDRATEAFF.

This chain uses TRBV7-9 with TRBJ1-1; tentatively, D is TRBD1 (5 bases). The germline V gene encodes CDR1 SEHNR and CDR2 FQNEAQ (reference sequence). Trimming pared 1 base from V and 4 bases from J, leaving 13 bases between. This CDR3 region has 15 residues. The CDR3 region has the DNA TGTGCCAGCAGCTTAGGGGGGGTGGGGGGCACTGAAGCTTTCTTT. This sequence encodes CASSLGGVGGTEAFF.

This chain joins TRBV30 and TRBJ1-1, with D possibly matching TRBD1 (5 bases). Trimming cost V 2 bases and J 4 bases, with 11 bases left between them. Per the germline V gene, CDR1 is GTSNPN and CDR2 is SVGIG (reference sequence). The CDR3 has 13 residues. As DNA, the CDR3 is TGTGCCTGGAGTACCAGGGAAGGCACTGAAGCTTTCTTT. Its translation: CAWSTREGTEAFF.

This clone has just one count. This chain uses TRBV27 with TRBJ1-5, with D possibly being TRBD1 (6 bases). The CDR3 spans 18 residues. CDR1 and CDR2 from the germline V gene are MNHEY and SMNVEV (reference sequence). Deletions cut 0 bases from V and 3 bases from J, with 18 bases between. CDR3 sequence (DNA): TGTGCCAGCAGTTTATCCCCCTTCGACAGGACCTACAATCAGCCCCAGCATTTT. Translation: CASSLSPFDRTYNQPQHF.

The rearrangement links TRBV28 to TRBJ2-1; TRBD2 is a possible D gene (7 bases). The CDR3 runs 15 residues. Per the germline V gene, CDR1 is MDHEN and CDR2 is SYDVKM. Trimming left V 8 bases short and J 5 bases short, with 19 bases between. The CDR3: CASPPGGGGDNEQFF. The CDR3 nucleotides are TGTGCCAGCCCCCCGGGCGGAGGGGGGGACAATGAGCAGTTCTTC.

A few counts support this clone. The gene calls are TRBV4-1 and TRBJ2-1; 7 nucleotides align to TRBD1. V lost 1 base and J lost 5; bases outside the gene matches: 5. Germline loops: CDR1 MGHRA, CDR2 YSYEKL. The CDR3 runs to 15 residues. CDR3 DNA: TGCGCCAGCAGCCAAGGGACAGGTCGCAACAATGAGCAGTTCTTC. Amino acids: CASSQGTGRNNEQFF.

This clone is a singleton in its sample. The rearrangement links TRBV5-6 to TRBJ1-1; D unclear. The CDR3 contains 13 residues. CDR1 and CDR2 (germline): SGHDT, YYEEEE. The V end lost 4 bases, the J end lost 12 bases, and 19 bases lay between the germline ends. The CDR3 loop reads CASSPDPAGLTFF. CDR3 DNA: TGTGCCAGCAGCCCGGACCCTGCGGGCCTTACTTTCTTT.

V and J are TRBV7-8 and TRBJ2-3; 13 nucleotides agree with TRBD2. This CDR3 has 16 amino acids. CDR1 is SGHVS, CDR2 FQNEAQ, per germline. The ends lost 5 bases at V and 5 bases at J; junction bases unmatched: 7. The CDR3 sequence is CASSLRTSGSKDTQYF. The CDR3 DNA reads TGTGCCAGCAGCCTACGGACTAGCGGGAGTAAAGATACGCAGTATTTT.

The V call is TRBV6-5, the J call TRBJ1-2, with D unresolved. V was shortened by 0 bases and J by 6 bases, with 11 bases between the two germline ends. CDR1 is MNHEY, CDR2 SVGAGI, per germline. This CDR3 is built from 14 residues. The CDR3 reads CASSYSLEIDGYTF. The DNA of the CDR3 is TGTGCCAGCAGTTACTCACTCGAGATTGATGGCTACACCTTC.

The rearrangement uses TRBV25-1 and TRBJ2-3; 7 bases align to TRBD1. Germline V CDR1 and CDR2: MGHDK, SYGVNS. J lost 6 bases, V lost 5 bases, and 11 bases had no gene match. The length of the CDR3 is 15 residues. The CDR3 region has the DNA TGTGCCAGCAGTACCACAGGGGTCGGTATGGATACGCAGTATTTT. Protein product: CASSTTGVGMDTQYF.

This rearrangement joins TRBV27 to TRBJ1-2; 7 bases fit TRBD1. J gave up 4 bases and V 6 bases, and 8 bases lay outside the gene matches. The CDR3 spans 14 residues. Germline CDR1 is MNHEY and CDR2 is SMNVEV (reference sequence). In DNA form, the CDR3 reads TGTGCCAGCAGCCTCGGGGGACAGCCCTATGGCTACACCTTC. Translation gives CASSLGGQPYGYTF.

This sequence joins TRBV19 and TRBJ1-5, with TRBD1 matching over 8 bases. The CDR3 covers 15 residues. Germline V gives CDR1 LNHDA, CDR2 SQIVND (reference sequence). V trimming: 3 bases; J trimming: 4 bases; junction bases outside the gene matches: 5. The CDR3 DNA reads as TGTGCCAGTAGTATCGGACAGGGCCCTAATCAGCCCCAGCATTTT. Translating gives CASSIGQGPNQPQHF.